The clone carrying this T cell receptor (beta chain) has a single count. The germline CDR1 and CDR2 sequences are MRHNA and SNTAGT. The CDR3 loop spans 13 amino acids. V was clipped by 4 bases and J by 2 bases, with 8 bases between them. This sample stems from a study of blood T cell repertoires in COVID-19. Study-level information: The cDNA or gDNA used as material had been derived from T cells, B-cell-depleted T cells, or PBMCs.

Libraries were prepared by immunoSEQ multiplex PCR; TCRdb keeps only in-frame clonotypes and omits some of them. The top ten clones hold about 0.95% of a sample with 150,000 to 200,000 clones, 85% of them seen once. Patients of the Seattle cohort, enrolled during active infection, were followed longitudinally. The chain carries TRBV6-4 and TRBJ1-1, with D unclear. The source is a man in his sixties with COVID-19, enrolled during active disease. Sequencing was done on a sample of peripheral blood. CDR3 in amino acids: CASSVLPNTEAFF. DNA of the CDR3: TGTGCCAGCAGTGTTCTCCCTAACACTGAAGCTTTCTTT.